Here is one TCR beta chain with its context. There is no known antigen for this receptor. Base qualities were left out, and no much larger clone turns up one base away. TCRbeta CDR3 regions were amplified from genomic DNA using the immunoSEQ Assay, a bias-controlled multiplex PCR. The published analysis was carried out like this. The number of nucleated cells in each sample was estimated from the amplification of reference gene primers within the assay. To quantify the absolute abundance of each unique TCRbeta CDR3 rearrangement, sequence reads were collapsed and filtered. For each sample, productive Simpson clonality was calculated as the square root of Simpson's diversity index over productive rearrangements. The table was pulled from immuneACCESS by TCRdb, which kept in-frame rearrangements only. Such tables lose some clones; where checked, under half of the loss comes from unresolved V genes, and the rest has no known cause. That table is the source of V, J and clone size, and D and trimming were worked out from the DNA. The sample table contains 250,000 or so clones; only one count was recorded for under 85% of them. 5.5% of the sample is taken by the ten largest.

This entry comes from a study of blood T cell repertoires in COVID-19 (dated by TCRdb to the early 2020s). Background for the entire study: Samples from collaborators originated in the United States, Italy and Spain and spanned both the acute and convalescent phases of COVID-19. The prospective study material was composed of cDNA or gDNA derived from T cells, B-cell-depleted T cells, or PBMCs. The dataset comprised deeply sampled blood TCRbeta repertoires from subjects exposed to, actively infected with, or recovered from COVID-19. The repertoires were made available in a free public database intended to serve as a resource for research on the immune response to SARS-CoV-2. Samples were obtained from the ongoing ImmuneRACE study (first 160 participants) and from 1,254 subjects provided by 6 global collaborators. Sample metadata almost always included a de-identified subject ID, COVID-19 status, age in years and sex. Where HLA class I and class II types were available, the types were taken from metadata supplied by the sample provider, not from assay-based typing.

The collaborating institutions used their own protocols to collect whole blood in K2EDTA tubes. Collaborator samples were shipped for TCRbeta analysis as frozen whole blood, isolated PBMCs, or DNA extracted from either sample type. Broad study findings and their caveats: Clinical and demographic metadata were provided uncurated, with the amount varying by source and participant.

From the germline V gene, CDR1 is MDHEN and CDR2 is SYDVKM. The CDR3 runs 17 amino acids, cysteine and phenylalanine included. The CDR3 DNA has 51 bases and is translated from base 1. Compared with germline, V lacks 6 bases and J lacks 3 bases; bases without a gene match: 10. This TCR was sampled from a human donor in a cohort sampled during active COVID-19. The chain was built from TRBV28 and TRBJ1-4, with 10 middle bases fitting TRBD1. The sample comprised peripheral blood. This receptor has the CDR3 CASRGTGQGLANEKLFF. The nucleotides read TGTGCCAGCAGGGGCACGGGACAGGGGTTGGCTAATGAAAAACTGTTTTTT.